The entry below describes one T cell receptor (beta chain). This sample was included in a study of blood T cell repertoires in COVID-19. As for the study in general: The origin of the acute and convalescent COVID-19 samples was the United States, Italy and Spain. The cDNA or gDNA used as material had been derived from T cells, B-cell-depleted T cells, or PBMCs.

CDR3 length: 16 residues. V was pared by 1 base and J by 4 bases, with 6 bases of the junction left unmatched. Germline V lookup: CDR1 SGHVS, CDR2 FQNEAQ. Authors' analysis steps: Amplification with reference gene primers provided the estimates of nucleated cell counts. The protocol was immunoSEQ multiplex PCR, while the TCRdb copy is restricted to in-frame clones and leaves out a portion. The V and J calls and clone size were taken over from that table, and D and trimming were inferred from the DNA. The sample lists 91,000 or so clones; around 80% were seen once. The sequenced material came from peripheral blood. The chain joins TRBV7-8 to TRBJ1-1; the match to TRBD1 covers 10 bases. This sequence originates from a man aged 50 or older with active or convalescent COVID-19. The CDR3 DNA follows: TGTGCCAGCAGCTTAGGCGGACAGGGGGTTGGCACTGAAGCTTTCTTT. Translation: CASSLGGQGVGTEAFF.